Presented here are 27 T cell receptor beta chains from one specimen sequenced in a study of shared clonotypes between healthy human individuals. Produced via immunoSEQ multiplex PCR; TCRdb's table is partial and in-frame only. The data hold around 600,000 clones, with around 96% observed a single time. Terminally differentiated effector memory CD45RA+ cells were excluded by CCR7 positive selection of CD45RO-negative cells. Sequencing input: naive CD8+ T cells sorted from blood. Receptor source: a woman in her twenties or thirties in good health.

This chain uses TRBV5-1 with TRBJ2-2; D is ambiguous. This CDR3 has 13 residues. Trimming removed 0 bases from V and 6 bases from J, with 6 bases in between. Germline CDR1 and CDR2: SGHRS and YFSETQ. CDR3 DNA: TGCGCCAGCAGCTTGGAACGGGCCGGGGAGCTGTTTTTT. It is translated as CASSLERAGELFF.

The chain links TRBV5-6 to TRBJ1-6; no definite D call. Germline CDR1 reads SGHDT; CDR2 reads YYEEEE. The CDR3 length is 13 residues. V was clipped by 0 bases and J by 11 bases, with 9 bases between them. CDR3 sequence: CASSLVAGPPLHF. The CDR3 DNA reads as TGTGCCAGCAGCTTGGTGGCAGGCCCACCCCTCCACTTT.

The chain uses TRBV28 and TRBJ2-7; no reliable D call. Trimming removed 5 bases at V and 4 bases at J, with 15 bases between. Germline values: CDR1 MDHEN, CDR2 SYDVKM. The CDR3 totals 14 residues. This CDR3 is CASSPTRASYEQYF. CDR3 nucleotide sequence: TGTGCCAGCAGTCCCACAAGGGCATCGTACGAGCAGTACTTC.

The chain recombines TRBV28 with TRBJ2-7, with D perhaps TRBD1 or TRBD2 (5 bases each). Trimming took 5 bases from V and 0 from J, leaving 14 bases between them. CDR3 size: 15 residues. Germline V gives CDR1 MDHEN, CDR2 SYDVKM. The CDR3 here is CASSPGTVSSYEQYF. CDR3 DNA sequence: TGTGCCAGCAGTCCGGGGACGGTTAGCTCCTACGAGCAGTACTTC.

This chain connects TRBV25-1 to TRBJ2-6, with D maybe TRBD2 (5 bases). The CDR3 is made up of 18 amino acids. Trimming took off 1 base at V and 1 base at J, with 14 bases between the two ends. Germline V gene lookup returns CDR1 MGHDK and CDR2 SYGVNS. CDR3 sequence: CASSEFGRLSSGANVLTF. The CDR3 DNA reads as TGTGCCAGCAGTGAATTTGGCAGACTATCGTCTGGGGCCAACGTCCTGACTTTC.

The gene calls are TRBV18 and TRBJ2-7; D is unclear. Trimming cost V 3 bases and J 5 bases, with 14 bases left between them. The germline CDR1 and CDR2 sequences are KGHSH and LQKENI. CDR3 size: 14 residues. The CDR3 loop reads CASSPIDVAHEQYF. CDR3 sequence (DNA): TGTGCCAGCTCACCGATTGACGTCGCGCACGAGCAGTACTTC.

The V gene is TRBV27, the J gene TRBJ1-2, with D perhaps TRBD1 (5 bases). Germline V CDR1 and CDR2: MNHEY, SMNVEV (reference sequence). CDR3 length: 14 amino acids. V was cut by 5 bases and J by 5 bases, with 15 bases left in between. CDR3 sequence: CASSLGRQDYGYTF. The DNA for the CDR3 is TGTGCCAGCAGTCTGGGGCGGCAGGATTATGGCTACACCTTC.

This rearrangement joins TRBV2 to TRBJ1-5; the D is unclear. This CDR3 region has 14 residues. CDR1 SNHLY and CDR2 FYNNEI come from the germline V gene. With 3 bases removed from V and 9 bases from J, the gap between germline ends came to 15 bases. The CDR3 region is CASSDSGEPRPQHF. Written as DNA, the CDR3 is TGTGCCAGCAGTGATTCCGGGGAGCCCAGGCCCCAGCATTTT.

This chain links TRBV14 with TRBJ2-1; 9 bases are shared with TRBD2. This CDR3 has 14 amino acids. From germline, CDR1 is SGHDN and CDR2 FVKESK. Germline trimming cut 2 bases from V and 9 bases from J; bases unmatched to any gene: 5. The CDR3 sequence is CASSQRAGGSEQFF. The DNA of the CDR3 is TGTGCCAGCAGCCAAAGAGCGGGAGGTAGTGAGCAGTTCTTC.

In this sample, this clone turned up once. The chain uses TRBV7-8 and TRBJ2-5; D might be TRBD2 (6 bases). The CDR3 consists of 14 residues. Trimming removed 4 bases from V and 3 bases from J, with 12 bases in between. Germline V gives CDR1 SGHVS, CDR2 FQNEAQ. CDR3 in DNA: TGTGCCAGCAGCTACGGGACTGGAAAAGAGACCCAGTACTTC. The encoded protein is CASSYGTGKETQYF.

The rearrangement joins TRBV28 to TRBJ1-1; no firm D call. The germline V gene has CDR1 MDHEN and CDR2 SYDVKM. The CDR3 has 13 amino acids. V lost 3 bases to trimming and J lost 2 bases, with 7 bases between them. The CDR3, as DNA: TGTGCCAGCAGTTTTAACTACAACACTGAAGCTTTCTTT. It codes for CASSFNYNTEAFF. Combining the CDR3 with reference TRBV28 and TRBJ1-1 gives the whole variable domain DVKVTQSSRYLVKRTGEKVFLECVQDMDHENMFWYRQDPGLGLRLIYFSYDVKMKEKGDIPEGYSVSREKKERFSLILESASTNQTSMYLCASSFNYNTEAFFGQGTRLTVV.

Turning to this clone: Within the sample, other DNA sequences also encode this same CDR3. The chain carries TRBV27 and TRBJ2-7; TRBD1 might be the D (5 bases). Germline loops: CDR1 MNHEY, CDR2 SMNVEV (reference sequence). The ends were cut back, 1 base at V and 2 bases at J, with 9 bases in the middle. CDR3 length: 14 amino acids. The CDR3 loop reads CASSLLPGTYEQYF. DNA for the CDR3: TGTGCCAGCAGTTTATTGCCAGGGACCTACGAGCAGTACTTC.

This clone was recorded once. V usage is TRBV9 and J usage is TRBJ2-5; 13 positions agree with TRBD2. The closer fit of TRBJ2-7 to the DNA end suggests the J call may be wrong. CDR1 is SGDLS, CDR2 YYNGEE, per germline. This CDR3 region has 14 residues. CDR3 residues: CASSPWTSGSEQYF. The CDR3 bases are TGTGCCAGCAGCCCTTGGACTAGCGGGAGCGAGCAGTACTTC.

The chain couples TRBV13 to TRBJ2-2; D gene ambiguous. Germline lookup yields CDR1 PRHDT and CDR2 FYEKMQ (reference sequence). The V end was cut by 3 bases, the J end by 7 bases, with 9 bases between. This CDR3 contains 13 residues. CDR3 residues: CASSLRSVGELFF. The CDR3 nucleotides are TGTGCCAGCAGCTTGCGCAGTGTCGGGGAGCTGTTTTTT. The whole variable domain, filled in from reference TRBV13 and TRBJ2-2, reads AAGVIQSPRHLIKEKRETATLKCYPIPRHDTVYWYQQGPGQDPQFLISFYEKMQSDKGSIPDRFSAQQFSDYHSELNMSSLELGDSALYFCASSLRSVGELFFGEGSRLTVL.

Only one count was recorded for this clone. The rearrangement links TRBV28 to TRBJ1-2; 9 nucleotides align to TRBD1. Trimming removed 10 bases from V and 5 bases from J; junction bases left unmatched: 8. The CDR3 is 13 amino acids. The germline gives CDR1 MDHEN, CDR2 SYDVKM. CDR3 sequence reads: CAITGGADYGYTF. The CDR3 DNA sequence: TGTGCCATAACAGGGGGCGCGGATTATGGCTACACCTTC.

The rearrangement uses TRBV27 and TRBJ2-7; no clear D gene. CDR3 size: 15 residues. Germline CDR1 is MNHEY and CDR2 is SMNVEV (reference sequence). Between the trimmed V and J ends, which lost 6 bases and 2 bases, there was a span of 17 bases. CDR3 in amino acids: CASREDTLKPYEQYF. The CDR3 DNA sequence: TGTGCCAGCAGGGAAGACACTTTAAAACCCTACGAGCAGTACTTC.

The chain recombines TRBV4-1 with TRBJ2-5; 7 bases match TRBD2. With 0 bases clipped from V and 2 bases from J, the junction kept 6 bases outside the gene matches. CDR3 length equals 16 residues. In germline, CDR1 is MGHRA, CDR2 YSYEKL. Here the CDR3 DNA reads TGCGCCAGCAGCCAAGATGGTCAAGCGGGGCAAGAGACCCAGTACTTC. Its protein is CASSQDGQAGQETQYF.

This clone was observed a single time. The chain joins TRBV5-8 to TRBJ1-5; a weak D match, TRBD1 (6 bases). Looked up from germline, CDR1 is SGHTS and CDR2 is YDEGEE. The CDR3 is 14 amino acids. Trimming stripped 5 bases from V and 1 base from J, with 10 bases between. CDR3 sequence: CASSSDRSNQPQHF. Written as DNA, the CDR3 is TGTGCCAGCAGTTCGGACAGAAGCAATCAGCCCCAGCATTTT.

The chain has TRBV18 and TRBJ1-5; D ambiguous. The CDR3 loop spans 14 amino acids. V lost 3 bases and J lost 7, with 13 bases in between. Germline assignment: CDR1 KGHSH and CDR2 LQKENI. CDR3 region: CASSPEFGSQPQHF. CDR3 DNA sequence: TGTGCCAGCTCACCCGAATTTGGAAGCCAGCCCCAGCATTTT.

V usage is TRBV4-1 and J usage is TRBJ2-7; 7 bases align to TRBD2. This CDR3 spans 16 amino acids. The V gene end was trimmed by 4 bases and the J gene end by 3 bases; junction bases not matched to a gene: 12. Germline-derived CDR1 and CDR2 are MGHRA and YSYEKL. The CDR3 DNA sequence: TGCGCCAGCAGCCCCGGGGGAGCGGGAACAAGCTACGAGCAGTACTTC. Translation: CASSPGGAGTSYEQYF.

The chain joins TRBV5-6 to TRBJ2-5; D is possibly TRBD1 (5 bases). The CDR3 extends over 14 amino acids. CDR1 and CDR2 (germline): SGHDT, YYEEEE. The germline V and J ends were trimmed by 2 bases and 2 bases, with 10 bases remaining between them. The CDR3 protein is CASSFVGEQETQYF. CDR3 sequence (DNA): TGTGCCAGCAGCTTCGTAGGGGAACAAGAGACCCAGTACTTC.

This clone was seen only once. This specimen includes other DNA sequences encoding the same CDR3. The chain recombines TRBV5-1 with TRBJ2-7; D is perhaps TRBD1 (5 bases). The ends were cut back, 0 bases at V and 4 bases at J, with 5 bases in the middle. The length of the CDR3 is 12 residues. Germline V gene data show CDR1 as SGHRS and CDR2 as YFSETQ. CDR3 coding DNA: TGCGCCAGCAGCTTGGGGACATACGAGCAGTACTTC. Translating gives CASSLGTYEQYF.

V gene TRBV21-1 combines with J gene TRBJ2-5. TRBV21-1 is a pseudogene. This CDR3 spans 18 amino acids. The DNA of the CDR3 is TGTGCCAGCAGCACCTCCCCGTTAGTTTGGGGTGTGGGAGAGACCCAGTACTTC. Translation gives CASSTSPLVWGVGETQYF.

In DNA, the CDR3 is TGTGCCACCAGCAGAGATTTCGCGAGAGGCTACACCTTC. This codes for CATSRDFARGYTF. The rearrangement uses TRBV15 and TRBJ1-2; D is uncertain. CDR3 size: 13 residues. Trimming pared 0 bases from V and 8 bases from J, leaving 10 bases between. Germline V gene sequence: CDR1 LNHNV, CDR2 YYDKDF (reference sequence).

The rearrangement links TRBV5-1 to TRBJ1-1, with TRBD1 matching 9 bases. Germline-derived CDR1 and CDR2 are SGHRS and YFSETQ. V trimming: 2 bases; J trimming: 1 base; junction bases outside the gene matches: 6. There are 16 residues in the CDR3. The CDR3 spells CASSFGTGIGNTEAFF. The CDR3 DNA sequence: TGCGCCAGCAGCTTCGGGACAGGGATCGGGAACACTGAAGCTTTCTTT.

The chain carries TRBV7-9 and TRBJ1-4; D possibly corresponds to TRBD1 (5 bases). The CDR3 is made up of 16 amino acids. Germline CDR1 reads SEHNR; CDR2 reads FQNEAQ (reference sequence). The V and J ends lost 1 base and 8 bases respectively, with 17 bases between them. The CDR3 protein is CASSLEAEGVGEKLFF. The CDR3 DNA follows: TGTGCCAGCAGCTTAGAGGCCGAAGGGGTTGGGGAAAAACTGTTTTTT.

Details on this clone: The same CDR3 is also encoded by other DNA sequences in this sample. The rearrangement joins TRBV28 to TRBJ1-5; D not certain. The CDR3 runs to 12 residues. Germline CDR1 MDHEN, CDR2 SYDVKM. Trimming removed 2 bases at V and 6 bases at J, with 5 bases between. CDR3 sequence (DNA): TGTGCCAGCAGTTTAGGAGGTCAGCCCCAGCATTTT. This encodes CASSLGGQPQHF.